Presented here are 17 T cell receptor beta chains from one specimen sequenced in a study of response to subunit inactivated influenza vaccine. In TCRdb, the RT-PCR reads were re-called with MiXCR into one record per CDR3 protein. Counted here are 530,000 or so distinct CDR3 sequences, 25% occurring once; the ten biggest clones make up 1.9%. The specimen was CD4+ T cells sorted from PBMCs, collected more than 4 days after vaccination. These receptors all stem from a man aged 45-65 years who received an inactivated influenza vaccine.

The rearrangement joins TRBV20-1 to TRBJ1-1, with D maybe TRBD1 (5 bases). CDR1 and CDR2 (germline): DFQATT, SNEGSKA (reference sequence). Trimming stripped 0 bases from V and 6 bases from J, with 8 bases between. The CDR3 is made up of 12 amino acids. DNA of the CDR3: TGCAGTGCTAGAGACCAGACAGCTGAAGCTTTCTTT. It translates to CSARDQTAEAFF.

The J gene is TRBJ2-7, the V gene TRBV10-3; TRBD1 matches 8 bases. Looked up from germline, CDR1 is ENHRY and CDR2 is SYGVKD. The CDR3 spans 13 residues. Unmatched junction bases numbered 5, after V lost 6 bases and J lost 4 bases. CDR3 residues: CAIRDRVDYEQYF. The CDR3 DNA reads as TGTGCCATCAGGGACAGGGTCGATTACGAGCAGTACTTC.

Only a few counts were recorded for this clonotype. The rearrangement joins TRBV24-1 to TRBJ2-5; D ambiguous. Germline V CDR1 and CDR2: KGHDR, SFDVKD. The V and J ends lost 9 bases and 2 bases respectively, with 12 bases between them. The CDR3 extends over 13 amino acids. The CDR3 nucleotides read TGTGCCACCGCCGTTCTAGGGCAAGAGACCCAGTACTTC. Translating it yields CATAVLGQETQYF.

This clonotype was counted a few times. The genes are TRBV11-2 and TRBJ1-4; 8 nucleotides match TRBD1. The CDR3 runs 18 residues. With V trimmed by 6 bases and J by 5 bases, 17 bases remained unmatched. The germline CDR1 and CDR2 sequences are SGHAT and FQNNGV. The CDR3 DNA reads TGTGCCAGCAGACGCCCCGGGACAGGATTTCTAGGGAATGAAAAACTGTTTTTT. As protein: CASRRPGTGFLGNEKLFF.

V usage is TRBV10-3 and J usage is TRBJ1-3, with 9 bases matching TRBD1. The CDR3 is 14 amino acids. Trimming removed 5 bases from V and 7 bases from J; junction bases left unmatched: 6. CDR1 is ENHRY and CDR2 is SYGVKD in the germline V gene. The DNA of the CDR3 is TGTGCCATCAGTCCCGGGACAGGGTCTAACACCATATATTTT. Encoded protein: CAISPGTGSNTIYF.

This sequence joins TRBV6-2 or TRBV6-3 and TRBJ1-2; D possibly corresponds to TRBD1 (5 bases). Germline CDR1 and CDR2: MNHEY and SVGEGT. Trimming pared 4 bases from V and 4 bases from J, leaving 22 bases between. The CDR3 extends over 17 amino acids. Here the CDR3 DNA reads TGTGCCAGCAGTTTCACCCTCCCGGGACGGAAGATCTATGGCTACACCTTC. Translated: CASSFTLPGRKIYGYTF.

This clonotype was recorded a few times. The CDR3 loop is CASSIGEIYEQYF. CDR3 DNA sequence: TGTGCCAGCTCAATCGGGGAAATTTACGAGCAGTACTTC. The chain uses TRBV12-3 or TRBV12-4 and TRBJ2-7, with D maybe TRBD2 (5 bases). With 8 bases removed from V and 4 bases from J, the gap between germline ends came to 15 bases. The CDR3 runs 13 residues.

The rearrangement links TRBV5-1 to TRBJ2-5; TRBD1 is a possible D gene (7 bases). Germline loops: CDR1 SGHRS, CDR2 YFSETQ. Trimming left V 0 bases short and J 6 bases short, with 12 bases between. This CDR3 is 14 amino acids long. The CDR3 is CASSLAGDRKTQYF. The CDR3 nucleotides are TGCGCCAGCAGCTTGGCGGGGGACAGAAAGACCCAGTACTTC.

This clonotype was picked up a small number of times. The rearrangement joins TRBV20-1 to TRBJ1-2; TRBD1 might be the D (6 bases). V dropped 3 bases and J dropped 1 base, with 9 bases sitting between them. CDR3 length: 13 amino acids. Per the germline V gene, CDR1 is DFQATT and CDR2 is SNEGSKA (reference sequence). The CDR3 DNA reads TGCAGTGCTAGGGACAGCGTTAACTATGGCTACACCTTC. Amino acid sequence: CSARDSVNYGYTF.

This clonotype was seen only a few times. The chain recombines TRBV4-2 with TRBJ1-1, with D uncertain. The CDR3 contains 13 residues. The germline V and J ends were trimmed by 8 bases and 4 bases, with 14 bases remaining between them. The germline CDR1 and CDR2 sequences are LGHNA and YNFKEQ. CDR3 nucleotides: TGTGCCAGCGAGGAAAAGGCGAGCACTGAAGCTTTCTTT. It encodes CASEEKASTEAFF.

The rearrangement links TRBV25-1 to TRBJ2-1; D ambiguous. Trimming cost V 3 bases and J 4 bases, with 16 bases left between them. The CDR3 is 16 residues long. The germline CDR1 and CDR2 sequences are MGHDK and SYGVNS. The CDR3 bases are TGTGCCAGCAGTGACACCAACGGAGCGTTTTACAATGAGCAGTTCTTC. Amino acid sequence: CASSDTNGAFYNEQFF.

The gene calls are TRBV10-3 and TRBJ2-2; 11 bases match TRBD2. The CDR3 is 15 residues long. CDR1 and CDR2 from the germline V gene are ENHRY and SYGVKD. With 7 bases clipped from V and 4 bases from J, the junction kept 5 bases outside the gene matches. CDR3 in DNA: TGTGCCATCAACTCCGGGACTAGCGGCACCGGGGAGCTGTTTTTT. Translation gives CAINSGTSGTGELFF.

This rearrangement joins TRBV11-2 to TRBJ2-7, with D tentatively TRBD1 or TRBD2 (6 bases each). From germline, CDR1 is SGHAT and CDR2 FQNNGV. Between the trimmed V and J ends, which lost 4 bases and 1 base, there was a span of 17 bases. This CDR3 region has 16 residues. In DNA, the CDR3 is TGTGCCAGCAGCTCTCCCTCGGGGGCAATTTCCTACGAGCAGTACTTC. It encodes CASSSPSGAISYEQYF. Looking up the rest from reference TRBV11-2 and TRBJ2-7 gives the full variable domain: EAGVAQSPRYKIIEKRQSVAFWCNPISGHATLYWYQQILGQGPKLLIQFQNNGVVDDSQLPKDRFSAERLKGVDSTLKIQPAKLEDSAVYLCASSSPSGAISYEQYFGPGTRLTVT.

The CDR3 DNA follows: TGTGCCAGCAGTGGACAGAGGGGATCCTACGAGCAGTACTTC. This gives the protein CASSGQRGSYEQYF. The chain links TRBV6-1 to TRBJ2-7; the D gene could be TRBD1 or TRBD2 (5 bases each). Germline CDR1 is MNHNS and CDR2 is SASEGT. This CDR3 has 14 residues. V was cut by 4 bases and J by 1 base, with 11 bases left in between.

The chain couples TRBV6-2 or TRBV6-3 to TRBJ1-1, with 7 nucleotides matching TRBD1. Germline lookup yields CDR1 MNHEY and CDR2 SVGEGT. V trimming: 2 bases; J trimming: 0 bases; junction bases outside the gene matches: 6. This CDR3 has 16 residues. CDR3 loop: CASSYPTGQVNTEAFF. The CDR3 DNA reads TGTGCCAGCAGTTACCCCACAGGACAGGTGAACACTGAAGCTTTCTTT.

This clonotype was seen only a few times. This chain links TRBV20-1 with TRBJ1-5; D perhaps matches TRBD1 (5 bases). Trimming cost V 4 bases and J 7 bases, with 14 bases left between them. This CDR3 has 13 amino acids. CDR1 and CDR2 (germline): DFQATT, SNEGSKA (reference sequence). CDR3: CSATQGSGQPQHF. CDR3 nucleotides: TGCAGTGCTACCCAGGGATCGGGGCAGCCCCAGCATTTT.

In its sample, this clonotype was seen many times. The rearrangement joins TRBV28 to TRBJ2-1; D gene uncertain. Germline values: CDR1 MDHEN, CDR2 SYDVKM. The CDR3 contains 14 residues. Trimming pared 3 bases from V and 3 bases from J, leaving 9 bases between. The CDR3 loop is CASSLGGYYNEQFF. The CDR3 bases are TGTGCCAGCAGTTTGGGCGGATACTACAATGAGCAGTTCTTC.